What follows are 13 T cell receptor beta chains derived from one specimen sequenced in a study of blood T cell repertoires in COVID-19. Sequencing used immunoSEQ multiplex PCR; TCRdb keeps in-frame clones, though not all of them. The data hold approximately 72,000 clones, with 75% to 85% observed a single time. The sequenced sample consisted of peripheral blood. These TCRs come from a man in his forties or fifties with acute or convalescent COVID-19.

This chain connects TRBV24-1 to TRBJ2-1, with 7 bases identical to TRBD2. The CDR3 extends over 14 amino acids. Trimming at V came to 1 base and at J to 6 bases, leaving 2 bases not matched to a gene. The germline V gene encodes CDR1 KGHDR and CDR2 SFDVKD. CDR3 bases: TGTGCCACCAGTGATTTCGGGGGGATCAATGAGCAGTTCTTC. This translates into CATSDFGGINEQFF.

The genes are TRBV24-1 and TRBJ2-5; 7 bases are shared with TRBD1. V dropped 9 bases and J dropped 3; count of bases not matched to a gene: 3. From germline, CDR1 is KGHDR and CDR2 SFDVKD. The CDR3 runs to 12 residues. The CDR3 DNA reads TGTGCCACCGAAGGACAGGAAGAGACCCAGTACTTC. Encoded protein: CATEGQEETQYF.

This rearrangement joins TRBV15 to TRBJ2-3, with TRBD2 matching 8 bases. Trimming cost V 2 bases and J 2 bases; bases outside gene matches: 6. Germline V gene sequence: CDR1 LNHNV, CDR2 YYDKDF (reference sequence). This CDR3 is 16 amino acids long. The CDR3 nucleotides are TGTGCCACCAGCAGAACCCTAGCGGGTATCACAGATACGCAGTATTTT. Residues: CATSRTLAGITDTQYF.

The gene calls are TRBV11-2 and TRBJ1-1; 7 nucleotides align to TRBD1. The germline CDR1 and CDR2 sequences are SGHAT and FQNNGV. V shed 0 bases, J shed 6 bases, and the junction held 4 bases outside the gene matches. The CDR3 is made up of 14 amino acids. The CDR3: CASSLDPRGAEAFF. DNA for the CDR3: TGTGCCAGCAGCTTAGATCCCAGGGGGGCTGAAGCTTTCTTT.

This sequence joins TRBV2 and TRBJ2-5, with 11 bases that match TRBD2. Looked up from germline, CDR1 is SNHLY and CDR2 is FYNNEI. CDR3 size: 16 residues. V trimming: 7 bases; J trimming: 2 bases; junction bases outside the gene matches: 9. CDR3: CASTEDTSGGQETQYF. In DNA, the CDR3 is TGTGCCAGCACAGAAGATACTAGCGGGGGTCAAGAGACCCAGTACTTC.

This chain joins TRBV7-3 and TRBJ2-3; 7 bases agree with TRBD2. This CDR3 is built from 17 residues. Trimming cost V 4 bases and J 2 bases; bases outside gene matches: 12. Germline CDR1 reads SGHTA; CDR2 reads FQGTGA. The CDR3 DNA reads TGTGCCAGCAGCTCGCCTCCTGGGGAGGGGAACACAGATACGCAGTATTTT. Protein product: CASSSPPGEGNTDTQYF. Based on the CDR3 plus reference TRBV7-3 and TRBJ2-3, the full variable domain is GAGVSQTPSNKVTEKGKYVELRCDPISGHTALYWYRQSLGQGPEFLIYFQGTGAADDSGLPNDRFFAVRPEGSVSTLKIQRTERGDSAVYLCASSSPPGEGNTDTQYFGPGTRLTVL.

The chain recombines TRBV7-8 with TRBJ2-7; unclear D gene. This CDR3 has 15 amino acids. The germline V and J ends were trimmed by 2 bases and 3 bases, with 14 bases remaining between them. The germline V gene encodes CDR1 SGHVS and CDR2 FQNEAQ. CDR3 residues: CASSLNPGNSYEQYV. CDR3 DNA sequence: TGTGCCAGCAGCTTAAATCCGGGTAATAGCTACGAGCAGTACGTC.

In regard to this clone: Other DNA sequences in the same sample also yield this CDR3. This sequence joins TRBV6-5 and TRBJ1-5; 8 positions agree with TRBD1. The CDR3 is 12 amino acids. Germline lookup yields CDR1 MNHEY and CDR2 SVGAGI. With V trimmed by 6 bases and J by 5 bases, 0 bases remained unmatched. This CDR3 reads CASRTGDQPQHF. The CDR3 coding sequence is TGTGCCAGCAGGACAGGGGATCAGCCCCAGCATTTT.

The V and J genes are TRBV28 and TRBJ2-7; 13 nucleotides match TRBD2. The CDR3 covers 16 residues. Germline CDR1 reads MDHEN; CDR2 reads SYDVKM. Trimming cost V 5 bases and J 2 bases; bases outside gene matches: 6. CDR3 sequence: CASSRTSGGLAYEQYV. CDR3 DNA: TGTGCCAGCAGTCGGACTAGCGGGGGCTTGGCCTACGAGCAGTACGTC.

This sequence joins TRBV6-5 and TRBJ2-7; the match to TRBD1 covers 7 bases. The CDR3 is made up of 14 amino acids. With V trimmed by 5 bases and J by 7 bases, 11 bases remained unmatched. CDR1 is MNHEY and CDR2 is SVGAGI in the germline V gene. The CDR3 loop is CASSPTGVLGEQYV. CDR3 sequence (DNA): TGTGCCAGCAGTCCTACAGGGGTCCTAGGGGAGCAGTACGTC.

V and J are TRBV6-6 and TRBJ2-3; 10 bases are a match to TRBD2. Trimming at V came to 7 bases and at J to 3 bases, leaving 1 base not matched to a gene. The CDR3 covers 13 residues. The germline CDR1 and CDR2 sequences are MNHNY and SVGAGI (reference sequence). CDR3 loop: CASILAGTDTQYF. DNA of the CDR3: TGTGCCAGCATACTAGCGGGGACAGATACGCAGTATTTT.

This chain's CDR3 is CASSPTDSNYGYTF. CDR3 DNA: TGTGCCAGCAGCCCGACAGACTCTAACTATGGCTACACCTTC. This chain joins TRBV6-5 and TRBJ1-2; D may be TRBD1 (5 bases). Germline CDR1 and CDR2: MNHEY and SVGAGI. The CDR3 spans 14 residues. V was cut by 6 bases and J by 0 bases, with 11 bases left in between.

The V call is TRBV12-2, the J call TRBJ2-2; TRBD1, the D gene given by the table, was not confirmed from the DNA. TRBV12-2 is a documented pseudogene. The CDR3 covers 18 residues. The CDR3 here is CASRSTPGDRGNTGELFF. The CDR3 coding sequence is TGTGCAAGTCGCTCAACACCGGGGGACAGGGGGAACACCGGGGAGCTGTTTTTT.